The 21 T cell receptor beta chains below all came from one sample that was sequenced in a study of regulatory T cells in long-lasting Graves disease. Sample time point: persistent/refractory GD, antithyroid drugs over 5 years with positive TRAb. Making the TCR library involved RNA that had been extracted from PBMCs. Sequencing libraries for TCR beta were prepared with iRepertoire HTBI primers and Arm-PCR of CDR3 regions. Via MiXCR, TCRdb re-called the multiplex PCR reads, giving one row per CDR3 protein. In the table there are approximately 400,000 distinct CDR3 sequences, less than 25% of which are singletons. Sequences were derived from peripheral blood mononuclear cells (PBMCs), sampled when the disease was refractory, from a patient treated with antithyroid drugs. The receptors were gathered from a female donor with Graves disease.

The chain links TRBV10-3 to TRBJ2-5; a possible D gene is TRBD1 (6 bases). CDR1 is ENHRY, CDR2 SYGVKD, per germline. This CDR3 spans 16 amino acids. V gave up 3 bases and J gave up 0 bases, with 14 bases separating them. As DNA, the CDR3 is TGTGCCATCAGTGACCGCGGACAGAGCAACCAAGAGACCCAGTACTTC. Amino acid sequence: CAISDRGQSNQETQYF.

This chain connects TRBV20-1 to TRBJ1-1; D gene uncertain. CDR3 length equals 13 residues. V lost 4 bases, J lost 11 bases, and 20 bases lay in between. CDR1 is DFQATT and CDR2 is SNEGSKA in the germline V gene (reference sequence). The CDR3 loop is CSANPGSATGAFF. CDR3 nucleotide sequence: TGCAGTGCTAATCCGGGGTCCGCTACTGGTGCTTTCTTT.

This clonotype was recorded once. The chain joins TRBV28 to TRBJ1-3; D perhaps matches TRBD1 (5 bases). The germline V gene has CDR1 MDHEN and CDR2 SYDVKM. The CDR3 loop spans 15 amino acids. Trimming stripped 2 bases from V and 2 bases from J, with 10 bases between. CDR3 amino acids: CASSLELTAGNTIYF. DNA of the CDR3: TGTGCCAGCAGTTTAGAGCTGACAGCTGGAAACACCATATATTTT.

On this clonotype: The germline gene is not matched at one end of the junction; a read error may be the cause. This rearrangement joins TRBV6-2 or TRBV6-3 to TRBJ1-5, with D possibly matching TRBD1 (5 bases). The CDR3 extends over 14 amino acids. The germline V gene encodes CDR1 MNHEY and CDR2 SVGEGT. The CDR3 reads CPSSYGGFNQPQHF. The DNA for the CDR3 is TGTCCCAGCAGTTACGGGGGTTTCAATCAGCCCCAGCATTTT.

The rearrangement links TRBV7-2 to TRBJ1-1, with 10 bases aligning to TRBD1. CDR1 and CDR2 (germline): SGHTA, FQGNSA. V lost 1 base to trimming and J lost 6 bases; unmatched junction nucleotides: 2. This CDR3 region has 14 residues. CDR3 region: CASSLGGQGSEAFF. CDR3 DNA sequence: TGTGCCAGCAGCTTAGGGGGACAGGGGTCTGAAGCTTTCTTT.

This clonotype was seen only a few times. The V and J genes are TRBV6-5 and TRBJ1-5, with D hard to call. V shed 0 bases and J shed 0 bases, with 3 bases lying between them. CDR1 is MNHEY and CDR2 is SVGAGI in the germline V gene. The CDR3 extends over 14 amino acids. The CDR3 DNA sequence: TGTGCCAGCAGTTACTCGAGTAGCAATCAGCCCCAGCATTTT. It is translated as CASSYSSSNQPQHF.

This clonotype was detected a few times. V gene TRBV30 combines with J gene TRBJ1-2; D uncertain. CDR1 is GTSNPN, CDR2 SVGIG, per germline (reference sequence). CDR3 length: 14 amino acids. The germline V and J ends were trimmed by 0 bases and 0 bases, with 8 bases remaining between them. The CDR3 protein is CAWSVYTPNYGYTF. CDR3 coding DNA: TGTGCCTGGAGTGTGTACACCCCTAACTATGGCTACACCTTC.

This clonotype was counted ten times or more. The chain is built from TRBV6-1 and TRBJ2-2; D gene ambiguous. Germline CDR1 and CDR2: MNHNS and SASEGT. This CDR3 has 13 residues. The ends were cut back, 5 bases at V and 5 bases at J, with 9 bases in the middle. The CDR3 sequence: CASSRSLTGELFF. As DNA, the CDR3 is TGTGCCAGCAGTCGCTCCTTAACCGGGGAGCTGTTTTTT.

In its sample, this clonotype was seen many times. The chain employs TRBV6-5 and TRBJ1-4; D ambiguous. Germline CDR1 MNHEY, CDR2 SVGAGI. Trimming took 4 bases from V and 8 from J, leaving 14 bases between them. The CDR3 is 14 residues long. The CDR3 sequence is CASSSSGKMEKLFF. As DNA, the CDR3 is TGTGCCAGCAGTTCGTCCGGGAAAATGGAAAAACTGTTTTTT.

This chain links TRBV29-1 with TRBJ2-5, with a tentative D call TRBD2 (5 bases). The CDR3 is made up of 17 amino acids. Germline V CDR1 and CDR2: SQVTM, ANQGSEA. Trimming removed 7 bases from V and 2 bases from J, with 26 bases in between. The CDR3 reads CSAERKFNINKQETQYF. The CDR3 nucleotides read TGCAGCGCCGAGCGGAAGTTTAATATCAACAAACAAGAGACCCAGTACTTC.

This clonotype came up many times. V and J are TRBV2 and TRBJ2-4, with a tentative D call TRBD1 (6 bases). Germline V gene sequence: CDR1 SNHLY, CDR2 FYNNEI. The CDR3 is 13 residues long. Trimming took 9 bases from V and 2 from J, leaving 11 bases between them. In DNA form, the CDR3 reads TGTGCCAGTGAACAGGGCTCCAAAAACATTCAGTACTTC. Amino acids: CASEQGSKNIQYF.

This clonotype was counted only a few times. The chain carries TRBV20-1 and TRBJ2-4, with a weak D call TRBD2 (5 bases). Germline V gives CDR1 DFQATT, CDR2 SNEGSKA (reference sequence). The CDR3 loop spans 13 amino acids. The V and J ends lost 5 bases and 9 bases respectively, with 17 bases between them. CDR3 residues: CSASPPGIGIQYF. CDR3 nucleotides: TGCAGTGCTTCCCCCCCGGGGATCGGCATTCAGTACTTC.

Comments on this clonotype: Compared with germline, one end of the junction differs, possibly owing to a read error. DNA of the CDR3: TGTGCCAGCAGCTCACTAGCGGGCCCGTTCGAGCAGTACTTC. The encoded protein is CASSSLAGPFEQYF. The gene calls are TRBV5-1 and TRBJ2-7; 9 bases are shared with TRBD2. There are 14 residues in the CDR3. Looked up from germline, CDR1 is SGHRS and CDR2 is YFSETQ.

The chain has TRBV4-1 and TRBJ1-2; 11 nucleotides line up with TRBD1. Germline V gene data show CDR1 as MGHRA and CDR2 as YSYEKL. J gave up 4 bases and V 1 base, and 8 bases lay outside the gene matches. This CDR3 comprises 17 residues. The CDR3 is CASSQASGTGGGYGYTF. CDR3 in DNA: TGCGCCAGCAGCCAAGCCTCCGGGACAGGGGGTGGCTATGGCTACACCTTC.

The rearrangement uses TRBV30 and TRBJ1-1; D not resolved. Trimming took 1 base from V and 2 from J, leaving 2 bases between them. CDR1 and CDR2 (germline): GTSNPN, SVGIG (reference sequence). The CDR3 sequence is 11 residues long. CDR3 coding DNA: TGTGCCTGGAGTGATAACACTGAAGCTTTCTTT. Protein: CAWSDNTEAFF.

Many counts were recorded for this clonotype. CDR3 DNA sequence: TGTGCCAGTATTGGGACAGCAGGAGGCTACACCTTC. As protein: CASIGTAGGYTF. This chain joins TRBV28 and TRBJ1-2; 7 nucleotides agree with TRBD1. Germline values: CDR1 MDHEN, CDR2 SYDVKM. J gave up 8 bases and V 9 bases, and 9 bases lay outside the gene matches. The CDR3 is made up of 12 amino acids.

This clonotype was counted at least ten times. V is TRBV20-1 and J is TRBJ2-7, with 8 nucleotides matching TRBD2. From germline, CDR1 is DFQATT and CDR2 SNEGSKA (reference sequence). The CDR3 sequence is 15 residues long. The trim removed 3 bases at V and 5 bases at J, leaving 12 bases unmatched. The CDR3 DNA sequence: TGCAGTGCTAGGGGACTCAGCGGGAGAGGCGACGAGCAGTACTTC. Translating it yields CSARGLSGRGDEQYF.

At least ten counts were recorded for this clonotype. The CDR3 region has the DNA TGTGCCAGCAGTGAGACAGGGGGGCCTCTCGAGCAGTACTTC. Translating gives CASSETGGPLEQYF. V is TRBV6-1 and J is TRBJ2-7, with TRBD1 matching 9 bases. This CDR3 has 14 residues. The germline V gene has CDR1 MNHNS and CDR2 SASEGT. Losses at the gene ends were 3 bases for V and 6 bases for J; bases not matched to a gene: 6.

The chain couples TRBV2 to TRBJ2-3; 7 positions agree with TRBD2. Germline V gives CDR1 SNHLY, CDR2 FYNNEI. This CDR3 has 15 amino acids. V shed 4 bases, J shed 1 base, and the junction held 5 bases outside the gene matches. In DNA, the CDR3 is TGTGCCAGCAGTGTTAGGCTAGCGGGCACAGATACGCAGTATTTT. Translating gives CASSVRLAGTDTQYF.

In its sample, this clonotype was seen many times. The CDR3 nucleotides read TGTGCCAGCTCACCTGTGACAGGGGTAGTTGAAGCTTTCTTT. Translating gives CASSPVTGVVEAFF. The gene calls are TRBV18 and TRBJ1-1; TRBD1 aligns across 8 bases. The V segment lost 3 bases and the J segment 7 bases; nucleotides outside the gene matches: 7. The CDR3 covers 14 residues. Germline V lookup: CDR1 KGHSH, CDR2 LQKENI.

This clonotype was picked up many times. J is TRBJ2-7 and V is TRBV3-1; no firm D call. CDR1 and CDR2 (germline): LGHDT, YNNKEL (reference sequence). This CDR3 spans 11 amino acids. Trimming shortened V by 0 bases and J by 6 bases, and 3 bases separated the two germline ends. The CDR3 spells CASSQEGEQYF. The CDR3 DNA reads TGTGCCAGCAGCCAAGAGGGCGAGCAGTACTTC.